These 19 T cell receptor beta chains were all obtained from the same sample, sequenced in a study of spatial heterogeneity in lung cancer. TCRdb re-derived calls from the 5' RACE reads in MiXCR, one entry per CDR3 protein. The sample shows more than 45,000 distinct CDR3 sequences, roughly 5% of them seen only once. Time point noted: sample taken at primary tumor resection. The sample in question was PBMCs, obtained at surgery. These receptors were taken from a male donor with early-stage non-small cell lung cancer.

This clonotype was counted ten times or more. This chain connects TRBV7-2 to TRBJ2-2; TRBD1 matches at 9 bases. V shed 6 bases and J 7 bases; nucleotides not matched to a gene: 9. This CDR3 is built from 15 residues. Germline CDR1 is SGHTA and CDR2 is FQGNSA. The CDR3 here is CASSQNRGRGGELFF. The CDR3 nucleotides are TGTGCCAGCAGTCAAAACAGGGGGCGAGGCGGGGAGCTGTTTTTT.

This clonotype was detected ten times or more. CDR3 sequence (DNA): TGTGCCAGCAGTGTTCGGACTAGGAGCACCGGGGAGCTGTTTTTT. Its protein is CASSVRTRSTGELFF. The genes are TRBV28 and TRBJ2-2; 7 nucleotides agree with TRBD2. Germline V gene data show CDR1 as MDHEN and CDR2 as SYDVKM. Unmatched junction bases numbered 7, after V lost 5 bases and J lost 4 bases. There are 15 residues in the CDR3.

This clonotype was found many times. The chain uses TRBV20-1 and TRBJ2-3, with 9 bases lining up with TRBD2. This CDR3 has 14 amino acids. V trimming: 1 base; J trimming: 5 bases; junction bases outside the gene matches: 4. Germline V CDR1 and CDR2: DFQATT, SNEGSKA (reference sequence). In nucleotides, the CDR3 is TGCAGTGCTAGAGTAGCGGGGGCCAGAGATACGCAGTATTTT. Translating gives CSARVAGARDTQYF.

About this clonotype itself: One end of the junction does not line up with germline, which may come from a read error. This chain joins TRBV6-6 and TRBJ1-6, with D maybe TRBD1 (6 bases). Looked up from germline, CDR1 is MNHNY and CDR2 is SVGAGI (reference sequence). This CDR3 region has 15 residues. This CDR3 is CASSPPAGANSPLSF. The DNA of the CDR3 is TGTGCCAGCAGTCCCCCCGCGGGGGCGAATTCACCCCTCTCCTTT.

The chain recombines TRBV20-1 with TRBJ2-7; 7 bases match TRBD1. The CDR3 totals 14 residues. Germline assignment: CDR1 DFQATT and CDR2 SNEGSKA (reference sequence). The J segment lost 2 bases and the V segment lost 3 bases, leaving 7 bases of the junction unmatched. In DNA, the CDR3 is TGCAGTGCTAGGGGACAGAAAGTCCCCTACGAGCAGTACTTC. Amino acids: CSARGQKVPYEQYF.

Ten or more counts support this clonotype. The chain recombines TRBV12-3 or TRBV12-4 with TRBJ2-3, with D perhaps TRBD1 (6 bases). The CDR3 runs 15 residues. V was clipped by 2 bases and J by 0 bases, with 9 bases between them. This CDR3 reads CASSLWDISTDTQYF. The CDR3, as DNA: TGTGCCAGCAGTTTATGGGACATAAGCACAGATACGCAGTATTTT.

This clonotype was counted at least ten times. The chain is built from TRBV4-1 and TRBJ2-7, with TRBD2 matching 8 bases. The ends lost 4 bases at V and 4 bases at J; junction bases unmatched: 9. Germline loops: CDR1 MGHRA, CDR2 YSYEKL. There are 15 residues in the CDR3. CDR3 loop: CASSRQIAGRYEQYF. In nucleotides, the CDR3 is TGCGCCAGCAGCCGGCAGATAGCGGGAAGGTACGAGCAGTACTTC.

This clonotype occurred many times. This chain links TRBV14 with TRBJ2-2, with a possible D match to TRBD2 (5 bases). Germline lookup yields CDR1 SGHDN and CDR2 FVKESK. Trimming left V 1 base short and J 0 bases short, with 9 bases between. There are 16 residues in the CDR3. The CDR3 region is CASSQVRLTNTGELFF. CDR3 nucleotides: TGTGCCAGCAGCCAAGTGAGACTAACGAACACCGGGGAGCTGTTTTTT.

This clonotype came up many times. The rearrangement uses TRBV5-1 and TRBJ2-2, with 8 bases fitting TRBD2. This CDR3 contains 16 residues. Germline V gene sequence: CDR1 SGHRS, CDR2 YFSETQ. With V trimmed by 0 bases and J by 3 bases, 4 bases remained unmatched. CDR3 nucleotides: TGCGCCAGCAGCTTGGCTGGGACTAGGCACACCGGGGAGCTGTTTTTT. Translated: CASSLAGTRHTGELFF.

The chain combines TRBV5-1 with TRBJ2-1; TRBD1 is a possible D gene (5 bases). The V end was cut by 4 bases, the J end by 14 bases, with 16 bases between. CDR1 and CDR2 (germline): SGHRS, YFSETQ. This CDR3 is built from 12 residues. CDR3 in DNA: TGCGCCAGCAGCCTGGACACACCCAGGGAGTTCTTC. Translation: CASSLDTPREFF.

This chain uses TRBV21-1 with TRBJ2-3; the table's D call of TRBD2 was not tested on the DNA. TRBV21-1 is listed as a pseudogene. There are 16 residues in the CDR3. The CDR3 coding sequence is TGTGCCAGCAGCAAAGAGCGGGCAGGCCCCACAGATACGCAGTATTTT. It specifies CASSKERAGPTDTQYF.

This clonotype has at least ten counts. The rearrangement uses TRBV19 and TRBJ1-1; D perhaps matches TRBD1 (5 bases). Trimming stripped 4 bases from V and 6 bases from J, with 18 bases between. The CDR3 runs 15 residues. Germline CDR1 LNHDA, CDR2 SQIVND (reference sequence). The CDR3 sequence: CASSTRGEKGPEAFF. DNA of the CDR3: TGTGCCAGTAGTACCCGGGGGGAAAAGGGTCCTGAAGCTTTCTTT.

This clonotype was seen many times. The chain joins TRBV5-1 to TRBJ2-7; D might be TRBD1 (5 bases). The CDR3 is made up of 15 amino acids. CDR1 is SGHRS and CDR2 is YFSETQ in the germline V gene. Trimming took 1 base from V and 2 from J, leaving 13 bases between them. In nucleotides, the CDR3 is TGCGCCAGCAGCTTGTGGCCAGGGAATGCCTACGAGCAGTACTTC. Its translation is CASSLWPGNAYEQYF.

This clonotype showed up many times. The chain combines TRBV4-1 with TRBJ2-1; 12 bases fit TRBD2. Germline loops: CDR1 MGHRA, CDR2 YSYEKL. V was clipped by 3 bases and J by 8 bases; unmatched bases: 5. The CDR3 consists of 15 residues. CDR3 residues: CASSQTSGRGDEQFF. CDR3 coding DNA: TGCGCCAGCAGCCAGACTAGCGGGAGAGGCGATGAGCAGTTCTTC.

This clonotype showed up many times. The chain has TRBV28 and TRBJ2-7, with TRBD2 identical over 9 bases. The germline V gene encodes CDR1 MDHEN and CDR2 SYDVKM. This CDR3 comprises 13 residues. The junction had 11 bases not matched to a gene; V was cut back by 4 bases and J by 13 bases. The CDR3 protein is CASSSVEIAGAYF. CDR3 DNA sequence: TGTGCCAGCAGTTCCGTCGAAATAGCGGGAGCATACTTC.

This clonotype was observed at least ten times. This rearrangement joins TRBV29-1 to TRBJ1-1; 7 nucleotides match TRBD1. Trimming took 7 bases from V and 5 from J; bases not matched to a gene: 10. Germline CDR1 reads SQVTM; CDR2 reads ANQGSEA. This CDR3 has 13 amino acids. The CDR3 sequence: CSGQGLGGTEAFF. CDR3 in DNA: TGCAGCGGACAGGGATTAGGGGGAACTGAAGCTTTCTTT.

There are many counts of this clonotype. The chain links TRBV27 to TRBJ2-1; 9 nucleotides match TRBD2. The CDR3 length is 16 residues. The junction had 11 bases not matched to a gene; V was cut back by 5 bases and J by 6 bases. Germline loops: CDR1 MNHEY, CDR2 SMNVEV (reference sequence). This CDR3 reads CASSPLAGERSNEQFF. For the CDR3, the DNA is TGTGCCAGCAGTCCCTTAGCGGGAGAAAGGAGCAATGAGCAGTTCTTC.

In its sample, this clonotype was seen many times. V is TRBV7-9 and J is TRBJ2-5; TRBD1 aligns across 9 bases. Germline assignment: CDR1 SEHNR and CDR2 FQNEAQ (reference sequence). Trimming at V came to 5 bases and at J to 5 bases, leaving 3 bases not matched to a gene. The CDR3 covers 13 residues. CDR3 DNA: TGTGCCAGCAGCCGGACAGGGGAGGAGACCCAGTACTTC. Translated: CASSRTGEETQYF. Full variable domain (remainder filled in from reference TRBV7-9 and TRBJ2-5): DTGVSQNPRHKITKRGQNVTFRCDPISEHNRLYWYRQTLGQGPEFLTYFQNEAQLEKSRLLSDRFSAERPKGSFSTLEIQRTEQGDSAMYLCASSRTGEETQYFGPGTRLLVL.

This clonotype showed up many times. The genes are TRBV10-3 and TRBJ2-2; 7 bases fit TRBD2. The V gene end was trimmed by 7 bases and the J gene end by 1 base; junction bases not matched to a gene: 3. Germline loops: CDR1 ENHRY, CDR2 SYGVKD. The CDR3 has 14 residues. The DNA for the CDR3 is TGTGCCATCACGGCTAGCGGGAACACCGGGGAGCTGTTTTTT. It yields the protein CAITASGNTGELFF.